This TCR beta chain was captured by sequencing in a study of blood T cell repertoires in COVID-19 (TCRdb year 2020). Background on the whole study: Samples covering the acute and convalescent phases of COVID-19 were provided by collaborators in the United States, Italy and Spain. The material from the prospective study consisted of cDNA or gDNA derived from T cells, B-cell-depleted T cells, or PBMCs. Subjects who had been exposed to COVID-19, were actively infected with it, or had recovered from it provided the deeply sampled blood TCRbeta repertoires that made up the dataset. The repertoires were made available in a free public database intended to serve as a resource for research on the immune response to SARS-CoV-2. Samples came from the ongoing ImmuneRACE study (first 160 participants) plus 1,254 subjects from 6 global collaborators. Nearly every sample came with metadata listing a de-identified subject ID, COVID-19 status, age in years and sex. Where available, HLA class I and class II types were taken from metadata supplied by the sample provider and were not determined by assay-based typing. Broader findings and caveats from the paper: Clinical and demographic metadata were provided uncurated, with the amount varying by source and participant.

V trim: 8 bases; J trim: 1 base; unmatched bases: 7. From the germline V gene, CDR1 is MGHDK and CDR2 is SYGVNS. The CDR3 measures 14 amino acids from cysteine to phenylalanine. Only the CDR3 DNA is retained, 42 bases long and in frame from the first base. Of note for this clone: What antigen it recognizes has not been identified. Base qualities are not at hand, and no much larger clone is one base apart.

TCRbeta CDR3 regions were amplified from genomic DNA using the immunoSEQ Assay, a bias-controlled multiplex PCR. The study's processing was this. Nucleated cell counts per sample were estimated from amplification of reference gene primers within the assay. To quantify the absolute abundance of each unique TCRbeta CDR3 rearrangement, sequence reads were collapsed and filtered. For each sample, productive Simpson clonality was calculated by taking the square root of Simpson's diversity index across productive rearrangements. TCRdb limited this immuneACCESS table to in-frame rearrangements with V and J called. A share of clones is missing; checked studies link under half to unresolved V genes, and the rest is unexplained. The D gene and trimming were derived from the DNA, and the V and J assignments and clone size from that table. In this sample the table shows about 15,000 clones, about 89% of which occur a single time. The ten largest account for around 29% of the sample.

One collaborating source in Seattle enrolled patients during active infection and followed them longitudinally through the course of disease. Each collaborating institution followed its own protocols to collect whole blood in K2EDTA tubes. For TCRbeta analysis, collaborator samples were shipped as frozen whole blood, as isolated PBMCs, or as DNA extracted from either sample type. The clonotype was recovered from a woman aged 80 or older with COVID-19, enrolled during active disease. The chain was built from TRBV25-1 and TRBJ1-1; TRBD1 fits 7 bases in the junction. The sample taken for sequencing was peripheral blood. The CDR3 has the sequence CASGDRVGNTEAFF. The DNA is TGTGCCAGCGGCGACAGGGTGGGGAACACTGAAGCTTTCTTT.